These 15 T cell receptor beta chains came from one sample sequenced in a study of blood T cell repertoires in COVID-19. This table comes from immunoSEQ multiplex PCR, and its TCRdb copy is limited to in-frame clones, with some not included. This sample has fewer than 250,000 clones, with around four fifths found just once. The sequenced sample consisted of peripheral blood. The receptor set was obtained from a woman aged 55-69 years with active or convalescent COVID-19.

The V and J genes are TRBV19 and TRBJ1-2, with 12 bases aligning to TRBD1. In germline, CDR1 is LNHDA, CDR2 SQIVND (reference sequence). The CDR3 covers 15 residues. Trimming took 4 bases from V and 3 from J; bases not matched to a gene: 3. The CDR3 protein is CASSTGTGGYYGYTF. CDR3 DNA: TGTGCCAGTAGTACCGGGACAGGGGGCTACTATGGCTACACCTTC.

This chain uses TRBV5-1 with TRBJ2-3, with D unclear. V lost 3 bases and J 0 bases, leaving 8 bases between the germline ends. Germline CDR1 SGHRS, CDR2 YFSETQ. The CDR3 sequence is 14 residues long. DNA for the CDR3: TGCGCCAGCAGCTCCCAGGTCAGCACAGATACGCAGTATTTT. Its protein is CASSSQVSTDTQYF.

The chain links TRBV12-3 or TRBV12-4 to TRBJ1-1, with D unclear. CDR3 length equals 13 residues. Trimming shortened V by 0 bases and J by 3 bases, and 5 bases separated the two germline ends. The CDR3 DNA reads TGTGCCAGCAGTTTAGCGGCCGACACTGAAGCTTTCTTT. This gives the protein CASSLAADTEAFF.

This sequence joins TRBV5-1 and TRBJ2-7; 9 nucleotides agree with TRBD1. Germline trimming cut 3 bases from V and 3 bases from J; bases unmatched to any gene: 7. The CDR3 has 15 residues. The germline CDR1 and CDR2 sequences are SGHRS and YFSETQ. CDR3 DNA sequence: TGCGCCAGCAGCTCGGCGGGACAGGGATTCTACGAGCAGTACTTC. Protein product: CASSSAGQGFYEQYF.

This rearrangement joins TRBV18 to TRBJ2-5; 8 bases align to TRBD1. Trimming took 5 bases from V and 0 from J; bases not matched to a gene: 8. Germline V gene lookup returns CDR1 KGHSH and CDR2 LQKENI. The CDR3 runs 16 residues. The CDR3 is CASSFLGQGNQETQYF. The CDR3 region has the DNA TGTGCCAGCTCATTCTTAGGACAGGGCAACCAAGAGACCCAGTACTTC. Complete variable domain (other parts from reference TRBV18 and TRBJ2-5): NAGVMQNPRHLVRRRGQEARLRCSPMKGHSHVYWYRQLPEEGLKFMVYLQKENIIDESGMPKERFSAEFPKEGPSILRIQQVVRGDSAAYFCASSFLGQGNQETQYFGPGTRLLVL.

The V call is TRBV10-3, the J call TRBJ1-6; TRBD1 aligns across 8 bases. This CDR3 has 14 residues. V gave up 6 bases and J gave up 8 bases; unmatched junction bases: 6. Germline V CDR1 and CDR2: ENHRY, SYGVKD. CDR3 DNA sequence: TGTGCCATCAGGTCAGGGGGCCGTGATTCACCCCTCCACTTT. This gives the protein CAIRSGGRDSPLHF.

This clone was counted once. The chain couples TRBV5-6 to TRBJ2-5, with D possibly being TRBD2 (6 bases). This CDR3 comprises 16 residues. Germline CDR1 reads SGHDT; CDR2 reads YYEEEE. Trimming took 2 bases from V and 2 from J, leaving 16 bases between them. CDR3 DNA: TGTGCCAGCAGCTTAGGAGGGAGGTCCGCACAAGAGACCCAGTACTTC. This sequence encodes CASSLGGRSAQETQYF.

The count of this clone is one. The CDR3 loop reads CASRQQRTSVNEQFF. The DNA for the CDR3 is TGTGCCAGCAGGCAACAGCGGACTAGCGTCAATGAGCAGTTCTTC. This chain links TRBV2 with TRBJ2-1, with TRBD2 matching over 9 bases. The germline V gene has CDR1 SNHLY and CDR2 FYNNEI. The trim removed 6 bases at V and 6 bases at J, leaving 9 bases unmatched. The CDR3 runs to 15 residues.

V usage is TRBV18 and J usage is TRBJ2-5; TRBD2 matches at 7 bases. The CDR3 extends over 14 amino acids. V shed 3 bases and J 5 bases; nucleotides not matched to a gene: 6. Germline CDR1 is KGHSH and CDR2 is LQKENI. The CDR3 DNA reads TGTGCCAGCTCACCTTCTAGCGGTAGTGAGACCCAGTACTTC. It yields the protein CASSPSSGSETQYF.

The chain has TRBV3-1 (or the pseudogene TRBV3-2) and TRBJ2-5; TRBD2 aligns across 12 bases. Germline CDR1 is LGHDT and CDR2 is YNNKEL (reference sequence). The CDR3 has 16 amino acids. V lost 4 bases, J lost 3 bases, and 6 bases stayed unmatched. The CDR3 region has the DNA TGTGCCAGCAGCCGTTGGGCTAGCGGGGGGGAAGAGACCCAGTACTTC. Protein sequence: CASSRWASGGEETQYF.

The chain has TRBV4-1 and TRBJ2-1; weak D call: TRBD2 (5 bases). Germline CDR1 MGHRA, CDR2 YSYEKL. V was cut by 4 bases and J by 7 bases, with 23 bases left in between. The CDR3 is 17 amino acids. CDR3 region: CASSPIPSRPGGNEQFF. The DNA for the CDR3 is TGCGCCAGCAGCCCCATCCCCTCTCGGCCCGGCGGGAATGAGCAGTTCTTC.

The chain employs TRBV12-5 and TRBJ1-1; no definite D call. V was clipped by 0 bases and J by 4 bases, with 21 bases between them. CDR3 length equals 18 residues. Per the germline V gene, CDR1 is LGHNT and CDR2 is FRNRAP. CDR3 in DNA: TGTGCTAGTGGTTTGGTAATTTCCTCGTACGATTCGGTCACTGAAGCTTTCTTT. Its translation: CASGLVISSYDSVTEAFF.

The CDR3 loop is CASSERGTGSDEQFF. CDR3 DNA sequence: TGTGCCAGCAGTGAACGGGGGACAGGGAGCGATGAGCAGTTCTTC. V usage is TRBV6-1 and J usage is TRBJ2-1; 9 positions match TRBD1. Germline loops: CDR1 MNHNS, CDR2 SASEGT. The CDR3 is 15 amino acids. Trimming cost V 2 bases and J 8 bases; bases outside gene matches: 7.

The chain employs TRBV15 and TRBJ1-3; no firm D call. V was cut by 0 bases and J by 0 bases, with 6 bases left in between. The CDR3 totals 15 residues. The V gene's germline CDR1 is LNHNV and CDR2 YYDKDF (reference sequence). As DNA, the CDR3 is TGTGCCACCAGCAGAGACAAATTCTCTGGAAACACCATATATTTT. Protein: CATSRDKFSGNTIYF.

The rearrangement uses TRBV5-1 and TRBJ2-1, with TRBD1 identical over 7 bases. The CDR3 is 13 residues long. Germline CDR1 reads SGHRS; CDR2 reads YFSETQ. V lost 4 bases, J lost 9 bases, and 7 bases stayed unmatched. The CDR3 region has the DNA TGCGCCAGCAGCCGGGACAGTGGAGGTGAGCAGTTCTTC. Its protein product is CASSRDSGGEQFF.